The entry below gives a single T cell receptor (beta chain) sequence along with its context. Its antigen remains unidentified. One base away there is no much larger clone; base qualities are not given. The record originates from a study of beta chain features in type 1 diabetes (dated by TCRdb to the late 2010s). With respect to the entire study: Patients and healthy donors did not differ in mean age, gender distribution, total cell number or subset yield. A total of some 110 million sorted cells were examined across all samples, and the number of cells per subset was strongly correlated with RNA yield. In the study, TCRB repertoires of sorted circulating CD4+ T cell subsets from recently diagnosed type 1 diabetes patients were compared with those of matched healthy donors. Regulatory and stem cell-like memory subsets were isolated from only 8 patients and about 8 healthy donors, whereas naive and central memory subsets came from all 30 or so donors. Study-wide findings and limitations: At VDJ recombination sites, type 1 diabetes patients had fewer insertions and more deleted nucleotides, which implies abnormalities in thymic rearrangement. PCR might favor shorter templates, but patient and control samples were amplified and corrected together, so any skew would affect both groups equally. Because small numbers of individuals were included in the HLA sub-analyses, any influence of HLA type on TCRB rearrangement was left unresolved. A moderate but significant shortening of TCRB CDR3 length was observed in type 1 diabetes patients in all four CD4+ subsets. Sequencing cDNA rather than genomic DNA could over-represent highly expressing activated cells, although activation and CD3 levels did not differ between groups. Naive, central memory and regulatory TCRB repertoires appeared to be more similar among patients than among healthy donors.

CDR1 and CDR2 (SGDLS, YYNGEE) derive from the germline V gene. Spanning cysteine to phenylalanine, the CDR3 consists of 16 amino acids. The sequence is cut down to CDR3 DNA, 48 bases in frame from base 1. Trimming removed 4 bases from V and 3 bases from J; the gene matches leave 10 bases unexplained. The entire amount of isolated RNA was reverse transcribed using the High Capacity cDNA Reverse Transcription Kit, so the sequenced TCRB transcripts were expressed ones. Deep immunoSEQ sequencing was applied to naive, central memory and regulatory T cell samples, giving an average of around 4 million total reads per sample. Sorted cells were lysed in RLT buffer, and RNA was extracted using DNase-treated RNeasy Micro or Mini kits according to cell number. Each cell subset was processed separately to prevent cross-contamination, with patient and healthy donor samples processed together. The immunoSEQ multiplex PCR was used to amplify TCRB sequences from cDNA, generating 87-bp fragments that spanned the CDR3 region. Sequencing of the amplicons was performed on the Illumina HiSeq platform. For the original study's pipeline: Synthetic template baselines were used to correct PCR bias computationally, reads within Hamming distance 2 were collapsed together, and singletons that could not be merged were discarded. Reads were aligned against IMGT so that V, D and J genes, CDR3 length and insertions or deletions at six rearrangement sites could be assigned. Within each subset, clonotype counts were normalized to sorted cell number, after which true diversity and Gini coefficients were computed with the tcR R package. Repertoire sharing was quantified using the overlap coefficient calculated on TCRB nucleotide sequences. Out-of-frame TCRB sequences from naive cells were analyzed to stand in for the pre-selection repertoire. In TCRdb, the immuneACCESS table is reduced to in-frame sequences with V and J assigned. These tables do not hold every clone; where another copy was compared, an unresolved V gene accounts for under half, and the others remain unexplained. The V and J calls and the clone size are those of that table, but D and trimming were determined from the DNA. The sample table shows some 290,000 clones, and around 25% are seen once. Over 0.01% of the sample is in the top ten clones.

From each donor, a single peripheral blood sample of about 100 mL on average was drawn into heparinised tubes. A BD FACSAria II was used to sort naive, central memory, regulatory and stem cell-like memory CD4+ T cells with a panel that included CD45RO, CCR7, CD25, CD127, CD95 and CD27. All sorted populations exceeded 95% purity. PBMCs were isolated immediately by Lymphoprep density gradient centrifugation and stained directly without culture. To minimize batch effects, samples were stained and sorted in pairs, one healthy donor with one patient per experiment. The source of this sequence is a woman aged 30 to 39 with type 1 diabetes. Material for sequencing was naive CD4+ T cells from blood. Read against the paper, the sample's cell subset or site label means: true naive CD4+ T cells. The chain couples TRBV9 to TRBJ2-3, and 8 junctional nucleotides match TRBD2. The DNA sequence is as follows: TGTGCCAGCAGCCGTAAGCGGGAGTGGGAGACAGATACGCAGTATTTT. Translated, this is CASSRKREWETDTQYF.